These 25 T cell receptor beta chains were sequenced from one sample in a study of shared T cell receptors in the human thymus (dated by TCRdb to the early 2020s). Receptors were amplified or captured by the immunoSEQ multiplex PCR assay. This immuneACCESS table, as held by TCRdb, lists in-frame sequences with V and J called but not all clones. Of the missing ones, under half trace to an unresolved V gene in checked studies; the others have no known cause. The sample table lists roughly 660,000 clones, 70% to 90% of them with a count of one. Jointly, the top ten make up 0.0095% to 0.011% of the sample. These data also featured in a second study, about human thymus T cells.

Input material: thymocytes. Source of these receptors: a boy younger than two with a congenital heart defect. Donor details come from another sample of the same person, matched by shared clones.

Only a few counts were recorded for this clone. The chain uses TRBV19 and TRBJ2-5; 9 bases line up with TRBD1. J lost 4 bases, V lost 3 bases, and 6 bases had no gene match. CDR3 length equals 15 residues. Germline V CDR1 and CDR2: LNHDA, SQIVND (reference sequence). CDR3 sequence reads: CASSIAGTGIETQYF. The CDR3 DNA reads TGTGCCAGTAGTATTGCCGGGACAGGGATAGAGACCCAGTACTTC.

The chain links TRBV4-3 to TRBJ2-6; 16 nucleotides line up with TRBD2. J was trimmed by 4 bases and V by 3 bases; bases with no gene match: 6. Per germline, CDR1 LGHNA and CDR2 YSLEER. CDR3 size: 19 residues. The CDR3 coding sequence is TGCGCCAGCAGCCAGGGACTAGCGGGAGGGCCTGACGGGGCCAACGTCCTGACTTTC. Its protein is CASSQGLAGGPDGANVLTF.

The CDR3 nucleotides read TGTGCCAGCAGGAGGAGAGTCGCCGTACAGGGCAGTGAAGCTTTCTTT. Translated, it gives CASRRRVAVQGSEAFF. The J gene is TRBJ1-1, the V gene TRBV27, with D tentatively TRBD1 (6 bases). This CDR3 has 16 amino acids. Trimming pared 6 bases from V and 7 bases from J, leaving 24 bases between. CDR1 and CDR2 from the germline V gene are MNHEY and SMNVEV (reference sequence).

V and J are TRBV9 and TRBJ2-7; D remains ambiguous. Germline V lookup: CDR1 SGDLS, CDR2 YYNGEE. The CDR3 consists of 15 residues. The V gene lost 0 bases and the J gene lost 0 bases, with 10 bases spanning the gap. CDR3 residues: CASSVGSAASYEQYF. Here the CDR3 DNA reads TGTGCCAGCAGCGTAGGGAGCGCCGCCTCCTACGAGCAGTACTTC.

CDR3 protein: CASSLGTGGENEQFF. Written as DNA, the CDR3 is TGCGCCAGCAGCTTGGGGACAGGGGGCGAGAATGAGCAGTTCTTC. This chain uses TRBV5-1 with TRBJ2-1, with TRBD1 matching over 11 bases. CDR1 is SGHRS, CDR2 YFSETQ, per germline. The V and J ends lost 0 bases and 7 bases, in that order; junction bases with no gene match: 3. This CDR3 comprises 15 residues. Based on the CDR3 plus reference TRBV5-1 and TRBJ2-1, the full variable domain is KAGVTQTPRYLIKTRGQQVTLSCSPISGHRSVSWYQQTPGQGLQFLFEYFSETQRNKGNFPGRFSGRQFSNSRSEMNVSTLELGDSALYLCASSLGTGGENEQFFGPGTRLTVL.

The chain carries TRBV11-3 and TRBJ2-1; 11 positions match TRBD2. Unmatched junction bases numbered 10, after V lost 2 bases and J lost 4 bases. The CDR3 spans 18 residues. Germline values: CDR1 SGHNT, CDR2 YENEEA. CDR3 bases: TGTGCCAGCAGCTTATTCCTTGATACTAGCGGGAGTTACAATGAGCAGTTCTTC. Its translation: CASSLFLDTSGSYNEQFF. Filled out from reference TRBV11-3 and TRBJ2-1, the complete variable domain reads EAGVVQSPRYKIIEKKQPVAFWCNPISGHNTLYWYLQNLGQGPELLIRYENEEAVDDSQLPKDRFSAERLKGVDSTLKIQPAELGDSAVYLCASSLFLDTSGSYNEQFFGPGTRLTVL.

V and J are TRBV13 and TRBJ2-4, with D uncertain. This CDR3 contains 15 residues. The V and J ends lost 0 bases and 4 bases respectively, with 10 bases between them. In germline, CDR1 is PRHDT, CDR2 FYEKMQ (reference sequence). Written as DNA, the CDR3 is TGTGCCAGCAGCTTAGGTACCGGAGAGAAAAACATTCAGTACTTC. Encoded protein: CASSLGTGEKNIQYF.

The rearrangement joins TRBV4-1 to TRBJ2-1; TRBD2 aligns across 11 bases. Germline trimming cut 5 bases from V and 0 bases from J; bases unmatched to any gene: 9. Germline V lookup: CDR1 MGHRA, CDR2 YSYEKL. This CDR3 is 18 amino acids long. Here the CDR3 reads CASSNERTSGPSYNEQFF. In nucleotides, the CDR3 is TGCGCCAGCAGCAATGAAAGGACTAGCGGGCCCTCCTACAATGAGCAGTTCTTC.

The CDR3 sequence is CASSFLGTSGSGTYEQYF. The CDR3 DNA is TGTGCCAGCAGTTTCCTGGGGACTAGCGGGTCCGGTACGTACGAGCAGTACTTC. The chain uses TRBV27 and TRBJ2-7, with 12 bases matching TRBD2. The V gene end was trimmed by 3 bases and the J gene end by 4 bases; junction bases not matched to a gene: 13. The CDR3 is made up of 18 amino acids. CDR1 is MNHEY and CDR2 is SMNVEV in the germline V gene (reference sequence).

The chain joins TRBV27 to TRBJ1-2; no clear D gene. Trimming left V 0 bases short and J 6 bases short, with 8 bases between. CDR1 is MNHEY and CDR2 is SMNVEV in the germline V gene (reference sequence). This CDR3 contains 13 residues. DNA for the CDR3: TGTGCCAGCAGTTTATCCGGAGGGAATGGCTACACCTTC. Protein sequence: CASSLSGGNGYTF.

This clone appeared a few times. This chain links TRBV7-8 with TRBJ2-1; 11 bases align to TRBD2. Trimming at V came to 5 bases and at J to 7 bases, leaving 7 bases not matched to a gene. CDR1 is SGHVS, CDR2 FQNEAQ, per germline. The CDR3 totals 15 residues. In nucleotides, the CDR3 is TGTGCCAGCAGCGCGGGACTAGCGGAGACGAATGAGCAGTTCTTC. It specifies CASSAGLAETNEQFF.

The rearrangement uses TRBV5-4 and TRBJ2-7; the D gene is possibly TRBD1 (6 bases). The CDR3 loop spans 13 amino acids. V was clipped by 4 bases and J by 4 bases, with 12 bases between them. Germline CDR1 and CDR2: SGHNT and YYREEE (reference sequence). CDR3 in amino acids: CASSPGHTYEQYF. CDR3 nucleotides: TGTGCCAGCAGCCCGGGACATACTTACGAGCAGTACTTC. The variable domain in full, completed from reference TRBV5-4 and TRBJ2-7, reads ETGVTQSPTHLIKTRGQQVTLRCSSQSGHNTVSWYQQALGQGPQFIFQYYREEENGRGNFPPRFSGLQFPNYSSELNVNALELDDSALYLCASSPGHTYEQYFGPGTRLTVT.

The CDR3 nucleotides read TGTGCCAGCAGCTTGGTTAGCGGGGGACCCTACGAGCAGTACTTC. This sequence encodes CASSLVSGGPYEQYF. The chain employs TRBV5-4 and TRBJ2-7; 9 bases are shared with TRBD2. The CDR3 length is 15 residues. J lost 2 bases, V lost 0 bases, and 3 bases had no gene match. The germline CDR1 and CDR2 sequences are SGHNT and YYREEE (reference sequence).

In this sample, this clone turned up a few times. This sequence joins TRBV14 and TRBJ2-2; 12 positions match TRBD2. CDR1 and CDR2 (germline): SGHDN, FVKESK. The CDR3 runs to 21 residues. V was clipped by 1 base and J by 0 bases; unmatched bases: 12. CDR3: CASSQATGLAGKRSNTGELFF. The CDR3 coding sequence is TGTGCCAGCAGCCAAGCTACAGGACTAGCGGGAAAGAGATCGAACACCGGGGAGCTGTTTTTT.

The chain employs TRBV7-9 and TRBJ2-1, with TRBD2 matching 12 bases. The V gene's germline CDR1 is SEHNR and CDR2 FQNEAQ (reference sequence). The CDR3 is 15 amino acids. After removal of 5 bases from V and 13 bases from J, the junction contained 12 bases not matched to a gene. The CDR3 reads CASSQGTSGWGSQFF. The CDR3 nucleotides read TGTGCCAGCAGCCAAGGGACTAGCGGGTGGGGCTCTCAGTTCTTC.

The J gene is TRBJ2-3, the V gene TRBV18; TRBD2 matches at 8 bases. V shed 0 bases, J shed 3 bases, and the junction held 2 bases outside the gene matches. CDR1 and CDR2 (germline): KGHSH, LQKENI. There are 15 residues in the CDR3. The DNA of the CDR3 is TGTGCCAGCTCACCACCGGGCGGGAGGACAGATACGCAGTATTTT. Translation: CASSPPGGRTDTQYF.

The rearrangement links TRBV21-1 to TRBJ1-3; TRBD1 reflects the table's D call only, with no check against the DNA. TRBV21-1 counts as a pseudogene. This CDR3 has 19 residues. The CDR3 DNA reads TGTGCCAGCAGCAAAGCTGAACCAGACAGGGGATTCTCTGGAAACACCATATATTTT. This encodes CASSKAEPDRGFSGNTIYF.

J is TRBJ1-2 and V is TRBV29-1, with 8 bases fitting TRBD1. With 5 bases clipped from V and 1 base from J, the junction kept 3 bases outside the gene matches. The CDR3 has 13 residues. Germline CDR1 is SQVTM and CDR2 is ANQGSEA. The CDR3 reads CSVLDRDNYGYTF. The CDR3 coding sequence is TGCAGCGTTCTGGACAGGGATAACTATGGCTACACCTTC.

The rearrangement uses TRBV4-2 and TRBJ2-3; D gene unclear. The CDR3 has 16 amino acids. The V end was cut by 0 bases, the J end by 4 bases, with 14 bases between. CDR1 LGHNA and CDR2 YNFKEQ come from the germline V gene. CDR3 amino acids: CASSQDPLRGPDTQYF. Written as DNA, the CDR3 is TGTGCCAGCAGCCAAGATCCCCTCCGTGGGCCAGATACGCAGTATTTT.

The chain couples TRBV7-2 to TRBJ2-7; 7 bases map to TRBD2. J was trimmed by 6 bases and V by 2 bases; bases with no gene match: 10. Germline lookup yields CDR1 SGHTA and CDR2 FQGNSA. The CDR3 length is 15 residues. In nucleotides, the CDR3 is TGTGCCAGCAGCTTACGGCGGCGGGAGTTCTCCGAGCAGTACTTC. Encoded protein: CASSLRRREFSEQYF.

V gene TRBV6-4 combines with J gene TRBJ1-4; 7 bases fit TRBD1. CDR3 length: 15 residues. Unmatched junction bases numbered 7, after V lost 5 bases and J lost 4 bases. From germline, CDR1 is MRHNA and CDR2 SNTAGT. CDR3 protein: CASSREGADNEKLFF. The CDR3 DNA follows: TGTGCCAGCAGTCGTGAGGGGGCCGATAATGAAAAACTGTTTTTT.

This clone is a singleton in its sample. The chain employs TRBV7-9 and TRBJ2-1; TRBD2 is a possible D gene (5 bases). This CDR3 comprises 12 residues. Germline V lookup: CDR1 SEHNR, CDR2 FQNEAQ (reference sequence). Trimming pared 8 bases from V and 6 bases from J, leaving 11 bases between. CDR3 loop: CASFPGINEQFF. DNA for the CDR3: TGTGCCAGCTTCCCGGGGATCAATGAGCAGTTCTTC.

The genes are TRBV7-2 and TRBJ2-3; the match to TRBD2 covers 12 bases. Germline V gives CDR1 SGHTA, CDR2 FQGNSA. V dropped 7 bases and J dropped 0; count of bases not matched to a gene: 8. The CDR3 is 17 residues long. The CDR3 sequence: CASTPLAGGYSTDTQYF. In DNA, the CDR3 is TGTGCCAGCACCCCGCTAGCGGGAGGGTATAGCACAGATACGCAGTATTTT.

The chain links TRBV5-4 to TRBJ2-3, with 9 bases identical to TRBD1. Trimming removed 4 bases from V and 4 bases from J; junction bases left unmatched: 13. Germline assignment: CDR1 SGHNT and CDR2 YYREEE (reference sequence). This CDR3 is 17 amino acids long. CDR3 bases: TGTGCCAGCAGCCCAACGTTTGGACAGGGGAGGCCAGATACGCAGTATTTT. Encoded protein: CASSPTFGQGRPDTQYF.

This sequence joins TRBV4-3 and TRBJ2-7, with 9 bases that match TRBD1. From germline, CDR1 is LGHNA and CDR2 YSLEER. The CDR3 is made up of 18 amino acids. Germline trimming cut 0 bases from V and 3 bases from J; bases unmatched to any gene: 12. The CDR3 protein is CASSQERDIGTGHYEQYF. The CDR3 DNA reads TGCGCCAGCAGCCAAGAACGGGATATCGGGACAGGGCACTACGAGCAGTACTTC.